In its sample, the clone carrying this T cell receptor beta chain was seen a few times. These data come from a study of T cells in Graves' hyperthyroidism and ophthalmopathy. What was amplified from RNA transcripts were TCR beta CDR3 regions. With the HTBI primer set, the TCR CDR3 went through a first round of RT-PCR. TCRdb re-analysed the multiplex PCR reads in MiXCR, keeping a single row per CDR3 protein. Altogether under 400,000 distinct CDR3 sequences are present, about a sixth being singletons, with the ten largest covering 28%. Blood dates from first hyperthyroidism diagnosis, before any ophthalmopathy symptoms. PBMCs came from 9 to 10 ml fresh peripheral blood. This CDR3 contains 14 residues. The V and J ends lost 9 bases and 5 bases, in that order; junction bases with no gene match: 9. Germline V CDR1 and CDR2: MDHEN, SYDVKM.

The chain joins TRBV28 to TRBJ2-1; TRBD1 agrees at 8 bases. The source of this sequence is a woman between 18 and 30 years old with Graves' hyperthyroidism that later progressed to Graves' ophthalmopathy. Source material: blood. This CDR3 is CASIPGQDNNEQFF. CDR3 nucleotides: TGTGCCAGTATACCGGGACAGGATAACAATGAGCAGTTCTTC.